This T cell receptor (beta chain) was sequenced for a study of shared clonotypes between healthy human individuals. Study as a whole: Three CD4 naive, three CD4 memory, two CD8 naive and one CD8 memory plate were used per donor.

TCRdb keeps only in-frame clones here, not all; method: immunoSEQ multiplex PCR. Of 2 million to 2.5 million clones listed, approximately 94% are singletons. This CDR3 comprises 14 residues. Germline CDR1 and CDR2: SGHTS and YDEGEE. Trimming took off 0 bases at V and 3 bases at J, with 10 bases between the two ends. Material: naive CD4+ T cells sorted from blood. The subset here: CD45RA+ positively selected. The gene calls are TRBV5-8 and TRBJ2-7; D gene uncertain. This clonotype was obtained from a man younger than 30 in good health. CDR3: CASSLGRLRYEQYF. CDR3 sequence (DNA): TGTGCCAGCAGCTTGGGTAGGTTGCGCTACGAGCAGTACTTC.